The 20 T cell receptor beta chains presented below share a single source sample, sequenced in a study of blood T cells in healthy people across ages. The authors ran a second PCR of roughly 6 to 12 cycles using a sample-barcoded 5' primer and a J-beta primer mix. TCRdb recomputed calls from the 5' RACE reads with MiXCR, one row per CDR3 protein. The sample records 800,000 to 950,000 distinct CDR3 sequences, around 29% being singletons. This sample also appeared in a second study, on T cells of mothers and their children.

Material for sequencing was blood. All receptors come from a woman aged 40 to 49 in good health.

This clonotype was counted a few times. The chain couples TRBV30 to TRBJ2-5; 7 bases line up with TRBD1. Germline V lookup: CDR1 GTSNPN, CDR2 SVGIG (reference sequence). V lost 3 bases and J lost 2; bases outside the gene matches: 9. The CDR3 is 15 residues long. The CDR3 DNA is TGTGCCTGGAGCGGGGACAGAGGCAGACAAGAGACCCAGTACTTC. Its translation is CAWSGDRGRQETQYF.

This clonotype occurred a few times. Here the CDR3 reads CASSGSGPQYF. CDR3 nucleotide sequence: TGTGCCAGCAGTGGATCGGGGCCTCAGTACTTC. The rearrangement uses TRBV25-1 and TRBJ2-4; D may be TRBD1 or TRBD2 (5 bases each). Trimming pared 4 bases from V and 12 bases from J, leaving 10 bases between. Germline CDR1 reads MGHDK; CDR2 reads SYGVNS. The CDR3 has 11 amino acids.

The V and J genes are TRBV18 and TRBJ2-3; 12 positions agree with TRBD2. The V segment lost 6 bases and the J segment 7 bases; nucleotides outside the gene matches: 8. Per germline, CDR1 KGHSH and CDR2 LQKENI. The length of the CDR3 is 15 residues. The CDR3 DNA reads TGTGCCAGCTCGCCGACTAGCGGGGGTCTTCATACGCAGTATTTT. The encoded protein is CASSPTSGGLHTQYF.

This clonotype has a handful of counts. This chain connects TRBV6-1 to TRBJ1-2; D possibly corresponds to TRBD1 (5 bases). The CDR3 consists of 14 residues. V lost 7 bases to trimming and J lost 3 bases, with 15 bases between them. CDR1 and CDR2 from the germline V gene are MNHNS and SASEGT. CDR3 bases: TGTGCCAGCAACAAACGGGGGAAGGACTATGGCTACACCTTC. Translating gives CASNKRGKDYGYTF.

This sequence joins TRBV6-6 and TRBJ2-1; 9 positions match TRBD1. Per the germline V gene, CDR1 is MNHNY and CDR2 is SVGAGI (reference sequence). V lost 8 bases and J lost 7; bases outside the gene matches: 6. CDR3 size: 13 residues. The CDR3 coding sequence is TGTGCCAGCGGGACAGGGAGTGGGAATGAGCAGTTCTTC. This translates into CASGTGSGNEQFF.

The chain carries TRBV7-2 and TRBJ1-2, with TRBD1 matching 12 bases. The CDR3 extends over 15 amino acids. The ends lost 3 bases at V and 11 bases at J; junction bases unmatched: 10. CDR1 and CDR2 (germline): SGHTA, FQGNSA. This chain's CDR3 is CASSFGIPGQGAYTF. The CDR3 DNA sequence: TGTGCCAGCAGCTTCGGCATTCCGGGACAGGGGGCTTACACCTTC. The full variable domain, its missing parts supplied by reference TRBV7-2 and TRBJ1-2, is GAGVSQSPSNKVTEKGKDVELRCDPISGHTALYWYRQSLGQGLEFLIYFQGNSAPDKSGLPSDRFSAERTGGSVSTLTIQRTQQEDSAVYLCASSFGIPGQGAYTFGSGTRLTVV.

The rearrangement uses TRBV5-6 and TRBJ2-5; 13 bases are shared with TRBD2. CDR3 length equals 14 residues. V lost 6 bases and J lost 4; bases outside the gene matches: 3. CDR1 and CDR2 (germline): SGHDT, YYEEEE. The CDR3 sequence: CASKLAGGRETQYF. CDR3 nucleotides: TGTGCCAGCAAACTAGCGGGAGGGCGAGAGACCCAGTACTTC.

This clonotype was detected a few times. V and J are TRBV28 and TRBJ1-5; TRBD1 agrees at 11 bases. The germline V gene encodes CDR1 MDHEN and CDR2 SYDVKM. The junction had 5 bases not matched to a gene; V was cut back by 6 bases and J by 4 bases. The CDR3 is 15 residues long. CDR3: CASRDRGLRNQPQHF. The CDR3 bases are TGTGCCAGCAGGGACAGGGGGCTTAGAAATCAGCCCCAGCATTTT.

The genes are TRBV19 and TRBJ1-5; D is unresolved. This CDR3 has 17 residues. V lost 4 bases and J 0 bases, leaving 16 bases between the germline ends. From germline, CDR1 is LNHDA and CDR2 SQIVND (reference sequence). DNA of the CDR3: TGTGCCAGTAGTAGGCCATCCTCGGGGAATAGCAATCAGCCCCAGCATTTT. This codes for CASSRPSSGNSNQPQHF.

The chain uses TRBV5-1 and TRBJ1-1, with D unresolved. Germline loops: CDR1 SGHRS, CDR2 YFSETQ. The CDR3 consists of 14 residues. The V end was cut by 0 bases, the J end by 7 bases, with 13 bases between. Written as DNA, the CDR3 is TGCGCCAGCAGCTTGGCCAGAGGGTGGGATGAAGCTTTCTTT. Its translation: CASSLARGWDEAFF.

The chain has TRBV14 and TRBJ1-3; a possible D gene is TRBD1 (6 bases). The germline gives CDR1 SGHDN, CDR2 FVKESK. The CDR3 is 15 residues long. The V end was cut by 0 bases, the J end by 2 bases, with 8 bases between. CDR3: CASSQERTAGNTIYF. DNA of the CDR3: TGTGCCAGCAGCCAAGAACGGACAGCTGGAAACACCATATATTTT.

This clonotype appeared many times. CDR3 bases: TGTGCCAGCAGTTTTGGCAGGGACACTGAAGCTTTCTTT. Translated, it gives CASSFGRDTEAFF. The chain joins TRBV12-3 or TRBV12-4 to TRBJ1-1; D is possibly TRBD1 (5 bases). V was clipped by 3 bases and J by 3 bases, with 8 bases between them. The CDR3 is 13 residues long.

This clonotype has only a few counts. The J gene is TRBJ1-5, the V gene TRBV12-5, with D perhaps matching TRBD1 (5 bases). The length of the CDR3 is 16 residues. V lost 7 bases and J 0 bases, leaving 16 bases between the germline ends. The germline gives CDR1 LGHNT, CDR2 FRNRAP. For the CDR3, the DNA is TGTGCTAGTGCCATCCCAGACAGTGGTAGCAATCAGCCCCAGCATTTT. It specifies CASAIPDSGSNQPQHF.

This clonotype has only a few counts. The chain couples TRBV12-3 or TRBV12-4 to TRBJ1-6; no reliable D call. Between the trimmed V and J ends, which lost 3 bases and 8 bases, there was a span of 8 bases. The CDR3 has 13 amino acids. CDR3 sequence: CASSFYQDSPLHF. DNA for the CDR3: TGTGCCAGCAGTTTTTACCAAGATTCACCCCTCCACTTT.

Only a few counts were recorded for this clonotype. This chain uses TRBV20-1 with TRBJ2-5, with 12 bases matching TRBD1. The CDR3 covers 15 residues. Losses at the gene ends were 5 bases for V and 7 bases for J; bases not matched to a gene: 11. In germline, CDR1 is DFQATT, CDR2 SNEGSKA (reference sequence). DNA of the CDR3: TGCAGTGCTTCGCTCGGGACAGGGGGCATGGGGACCCAGTACTTC. This gives the protein CSASLGTGGMGTQYF.

The chain is built from TRBV11-2 and TRBJ2-4; 7 nucleotides line up with TRBD2. V dropped 4 bases and J dropped 13; count of bases not matched to a gene: 19. CDR1 is SGHAT, CDR2 FQNNGV, per germline. The length of the CDR3 is 16 residues. CDR3 nucleotide sequence: TGTGCCAGCAGCTGGGCCCTGCGGGGGTCCTACAATGAGCAGTACTTC. Residues: CASSWALRGSYNEQYF.

The V call is TRBV4-1, the J call TRBJ1-1; TRBD1 matches at 8 bases. CDR3 size: 16 residues. Trimming took 2 bases from V and 1 from J; bases not matched to a gene: 6. The germline V gene has CDR1 MGHRA and CDR2 YSYEKL. DNA of the CDR3: TGCGCCAGCAGCCAACCCCGGACAGGGCCGAACACTGAAGCTTTCTTT. As protein: CASSQPRTGPNTEAFF.

The chain has TRBV12-3 or TRBV12-4 and TRBJ1-1; 8 bases fit TRBD1. Losses at the gene ends were 10 bases for V and 4 bases for J; bases not matched to a gene: 14. The CDR3 contains 15 residues. DNA of the CDR3: TGTGCCACCTTTTTCCCGACAGGGGTGGCCACTGAAGCTTTCTTT. It specifies CATFFPTGVATEAFF.

This clonotype was counted between two and nine times. This chain connects TRBV3-1 to TRBJ1-1, with 7 bases identical to TRBD1. Trimming at V came to 4 bases and at J to 1 base, leaving 6 bases not matched to a gene. Germline CDR1 and CDR2: LGHDT and YNNKEL (reference sequence). The CDR3 has 15 amino acids. In nucleotides, the CDR3 is TGTGCCAGCAGCCGCCCGGGACAGACGAACACTGAAGCTTTCTTT. This codes for CASSRPGQTNTEAFF.

This clonotype has at least ten counts. V gene TRBV5-6 combines with J gene TRBJ2-1; TRBD1 is a possible D gene (5 bases). Trimming pared 0 bases from V and 8 bases from J, leaving 9 bases between. Germline assignment: CDR1 SGHDT and CDR2 YYEEEE. The CDR3 consists of 13 residues. Written as DNA, the CDR3 is TGTGCCAGCAGCTTGGTCCAGGGCCATGAGCAGTTCTTC. Residues: CASSLVQGHEQFF. Variable domain in full (rest from reference TRBV5-6 and TRBJ2-1): DAGVTQSPTHLIKTRGQQVTLRCSPKSGHDTVSWYQQALGQGPQFIFQYYEEEERQRGNFPDRFSGHQFPNYSSELNVNALLLGDSALYLCASSLVQGHEQFFGPGTRLTVL.